The clone carrying this T cell receptor (beta chain) was picked up many times. J gave up 8 bases and V 3 bases, and 4 bases lay outside the gene matches. Germline V gene sequence: CDR1 SGHAT, CDR2 FQDESV (reference sequence). This CDR3 has 13 amino acids. Clones were sequenced by immunoSEQ multiplex PCR, and TCRdb holds only the in-frame ones, with some missing. The data show about 300,000 clones, around nine tenths seen once. These data come from a study of blood T cell repertoires in COVID-19. The origin of this receptor is a woman aged 25-40 years with COVID-19, enrolled during active disease. Material: peripheral blood. The chain has TRBV11-1 and TRBJ2-1; 7 bases align to TRBD1. CDR3 region: CASSLTGNHEQFF. The CDR3 DNA sequence: TGTGCCAGCAGCTTGACAGGGAACCATGAGCAGTTCTTC. The entire variable domain, with the rest obtained from reference TRBV11-1 and TRBJ2-1, is as follows: EAEVAQSPRYKITEKSQAVAFWCDPISGHATLYWYRQILGQGPELLVQFQDESVVDDSQLPKDRFSAERLKGVDSTLKIQPAELGDSAMYLCASSLTGNHEQFFGPGTRLTVL.